The next 31 T cell receptor beta chains were all read from a single sample in a study of shared clonotypes between healthy human individuals. Naive CD8 cells lacked CD45RO and underwent positive selection for CCR7, leaving out terminally differentiated effector memory CD45RA+ cells. Assay used: immunoSEQ multiplex PCR; TCRdb lists only in-frame clones, some missing. This sample has about 700,000 clones; 92% occur once, and the top ten carry nearly 25%. Specimen: naive CD8+ T cells sorted from blood. The receptors were gathered from a man aged 25 to 40 in good health.

For the CDR3, the DNA is TGTGCCAGCAGCTCTACAGGGGGCAACGACGAGCAGTACTTC. The encoded protein is CASSSTGGNDEQYF. V usage is TRBV7-2 and J usage is TRBJ2-7; 9 positions agree with TRBD1. Germline CDR1 SGHTA, CDR2 FQGNSA. The CDR3 spans 14 residues. V trimming: 4 bases; J trimming: 5 bases; junction bases outside the gene matches: 6.

In its sample, this clone was seen once. V gene TRBV28 combines with J gene TRBJ1-5, with D possibly being TRBD1 (6 bases). Trimming stripped 3 bases from V and 3 bases from J, with 9 bases between. This CDR3 is 14 amino acids long. From germline, CDR1 is MDHEN and CDR2 SYDVKM. CDR3 coding DNA: TGTGCCAGCAGTTTGACAGGTTACAATCAGCCCCAGCATTTT. It specifies CASSLTGYNQPQHF. Together with reference TRBV28 and TRBJ1-5, the CDR3 gives the full variable domain: DVKVTQSSRYLVKRTGEKVFLECVQDMDHENMFWYRQDPGLGLRLIYFSYDVKMKEKGDIPEGYSVSREKKERFSLILESASTNQTSMYLCASSLTGYNQPQHFGDGTRLSIL.

The chain joins TRBV4-1 to TRBJ2-5; 8 bases are shared with TRBD2. The trim removed 1 base at V and 5 bases at J, leaving 9 bases unmatched. CDR3 length: 16 residues. The V gene's germline CDR1 is MGHRA and CDR2 YSYEKL. CDR3 sequence: CASSQGASGLMETQYF. The DNA of the CDR3 is TGCGCCAGCAGCCAAGGTGCTAGCGGGTTAATGGAGACCCAGTACTTC.

This clone was seen only once. This specimen includes other DNA sequences encoding the same CDR3. The rearrangement joins TRBV5-1 to TRBJ2-3; D is possibly TRBD1 (5 bases). This CDR3 spans 15 amino acids. Looked up from germline, CDR1 is SGHRS and CDR2 is YFSETQ. V shed 0 bases and J shed 2 bases, with 10 bases lying between them. The CDR3 is CASSLEGSSTDTQYF. The CDR3 DNA sequence: TGCGCCAGCAGCTTGGAGGGGTCCTCCACAGATACGCAGTATTTT.

The chain carries TRBV25-1 and TRBJ1-5; D not resolved. Germline V CDR1 and CDR2: MGHDK, SYGVNS. V was pared by 1 base and J by 1 base, with 5 bases between. The CDR3 contains 14 residues. Here the CDR3 reads CASSESNSNQPQHF. The CDR3, as DNA: TGTGCCAGCAGTGAATCGAACAGCAATCAGCCCCAGCATTTT.

The gene calls are TRBV11-2 and TRBJ2-7; 8 bases agree with TRBD2. With 3 bases clipped from V and 5 bases from J, the junction kept 12 bases outside the gene matches. The germline CDR1 and CDR2 sequences are SGHAT and FQNNGV. The CDR3 covers 16 residues. CDR3 amino acids: CASSLTGTRGRDEQYF. The CDR3 region has the DNA TGTGCCAGCAGCTTGACCGGGACTAGGGGGAGGGACGAGCAGTACTTC.

The gene calls are TRBV7-6 and TRBJ1-3; 9 positions agree with TRBD1. CDR3 size: 14 residues. Germline loops: CDR1 SGHVS, CDR2 FNYEAQ. The J segment lost 8 bases and the V segment lost 4 bases, leaving 6 bases of the junction unmatched. The CDR3 nucleotides are TGTGCCAGCAGCTCCCGGGACAGGGATTACACCATATATTTT. This gives the protein CASSSRDRDYTIYF.

The chain carries TRBV4-2 and TRBJ1-6; TRBD1 agrees at 10 bases. V dropped 3 bases and J dropped 7; count of bases not matched to a gene: 3. The CDR3 runs 15 residues. Germline V gives CDR1 LGHNA, CDR2 YNFKEQ. The CDR3 loop reads CASSQGQGQNSPLHF. In nucleotides, the CDR3 is TGTGCCAGCAGCCAGGGACAGGGGCAGAATTCACCCCTCCACTTT.

V usage is TRBV25-1 and J usage is TRBJ1-5, with D maybe TRBD1 (5 bases). CDR3 length: 15 amino acids. The germline V and J ends were trimmed by 3 bases and 5 bases, with 14 bases remaining between them. Germline-derived CDR1 and CDR2 are MGHDK and SYGVNS. The DNA of the CDR3 is TGTGCCAGCAGTGAGGAGGACACCAACGATCAGCCCCAGCATTTT. This translates into CASSEEDTNDQPQHF.

The chain combines TRBV4-1 with TRBJ1-2; a weak D match, TRBD1 (6 bases). Germline V CDR1 and CDR2: MGHRA, YSYEKL. This CDR3 region has 15 residues. V was trimmed by 3 bases and J by 0 bases, leaving 11 bases between them. The DNA for the CDR3 is TGCGCCAGCAGCCATCGCCAGGGGTCTAACTATGGCTACACCTTC. Translation: CASSHRQGSNYGYTF.

This clone has more than one count but fewer than ten. The chain is built from TRBV6-1 and TRBJ2-7, with no clear D. Trimming cost V 0 bases and J 3 bases, with 6 bases left between them. The CDR3 covers 13 residues. Germline lookup yields CDR1 MNHNS and CDR2 SASEGT. The CDR3 region has the DNA TGTGCCAGCAGTGAAGCTCTAGGCTACGAGCAGTACTTC. It encodes CASSEALGYEQYF.

The rearrangement links TRBV5-1 to TRBJ2-7; 9 nucleotides line up with TRBD1. V shed 4 bases and J 7 bases; nucleotides not matched to a gene: 15. The germline V gene has CDR1 SGHRS and CDR2 YFSETQ. The length of the CDR3 is 16 residues. CDR3 protein: CASSAPDRGGLREQYF. CDR3 nucleotide sequence: TGCGCCAGCAGCGCCCCCGACAGGGGGGGCCTACGGGAGCAGTACTTC.

The chain employs TRBV10-3 and TRBJ2-5, with 8 bases lining up with TRBD1. J lost 5 bases, V lost 3 bases, and 14 bases had no gene match. CDR1 and CDR2 (germline): ENHRY, SYGVKD. The CDR3 is 17 residues long. The CDR3 here is CAISDRAGTGLGETQYF. Here the CDR3 DNA reads TGTGCCATCAGTGACCGCGCCGGGACAGGTCTGGGGGAGACCCAGTACTTC.

This clone occurred once. The rearrangement uses TRBV27 and TRBJ2-3, with D possibly called TRBD1 or TRBD2 (5 bases each). V lost 0 bases and J lost 4, with 8 bases in between. The CDR3 sequence is 14 residues long. CDR1 MNHEY and CDR2 SMNVEV come from the germline V gene (reference sequence). The CDR3 DNA is TGTGCCAGCAGTTTATCGGGGGATCCAGATACGCAGTATTTT. As protein: CASSLSGDPDTQYF.

The chain uses TRBV5-6 and TRBJ1-1; TRBD1 aligns across 9 bases. Losses at the gene ends were 4 bases for V and 0 bases for J; bases not matched to a gene: 4. CDR1 is SGHDT, CDR2 YYEEEE, per germline. The CDR3 has 15 residues. The CDR3 sequence: CASSLNRGLNTEAFF. CDR3 nucleotide sequence: TGTGCCAGCAGCCTCAACAGGGGGCTGAACACTGAAGCTTTCTTT. The variable domain in full, with the rest retrieved from reference TRBV5-6 and TRBJ1-1, is DAGVTQSPTHLIKTRGQQVTLRCSPKSGHDTVSWYQQALGQGPQFIFQYYEEEERQRGNFPDRFSGHQFPNYSSELNVNALLLGDSALYLCASSLNRGLNTEAFFGQGTRLTVV.

The chain is built from TRBV19 and TRBJ2-3; possibly TRBD1 for D (6 bases). The CDR3 runs to 15 residues. V shed 3 bases and J shed 6 bases, with 16 bases lying between them. Germline V CDR1 and CDR2: LNHDA, SQIVND (reference sequence). In DNA, the CDR3 is TGTGCCAGTAGTATCCTAACAGGGAGCCGGGATACGCAGTATTTT. This codes for CASSILTGSRDTQYF.

The rearrangement joins TRBV6-5 to TRBJ1-1; D uncertain. V lost 4 bases and J lost 1, with 10 bases in between. There are 14 residues in the CDR3. CDR1 and CDR2 (germline): MNHEY, SVGAGI. CDR3 nucleotide sequence: TGTGCCAGCAGTTTCGGACTGGGGAACACTGAAGCTTTCTTT. Its protein is CASSFGLGNTEAFF.

The chain combines TRBV4-3 with TRBJ2-7; TRBD2 matches 8 bases. V was pared by 4 bases and J by 0 bases, with 5 bases of the junction left unmatched. CDR3 size: 15 residues. The germline V gene encodes CDR1 LGHNA and CDR2 YSLEER. The CDR3 is CASSPLAGSSYEQYF. CDR3 sequence (DNA): TGCGCCAGCAGCCCCTTAGCGGGAAGCTCCTACGAGCAGTACTTC.

The rearrangement uses TRBV15 and TRBJ2-1; TRBD2 agrees at 7 bases. Germline values: CDR1 LNHNV, CDR2 YYDKDF (reference sequence). The trim removed 5 bases at V and 5 bases at J, leaving 6 bases unmatched. CDR3 size: 14 residues. CDR3 region: CATSGGRVNNEQFF. DNA for the CDR3: TGTGCCACCAGCGGGGGGAGGGTTAACAATGAGCAGTTCTTC. Supplemented by reference TRBV15 and TRBJ2-1, the full variable domain reads DAMVIQNPRYQVTQFGKPVTLSCSQTLNHNVMYWYQQKSSQAPKLLFHYYDKDFNNEADTPDNFQSRRPNTSFCFLDIRSPGLGDTAMYLCATSGGRVNNEQFFGPGTRLTVL.

CDR3: CASSVGRPDGSIETQYF. Written as DNA, the CDR3 is TGTGCCAGCAGCGTAGGGAGGCCGGACGGATCTATTGAGACCCAGTACTTC. The V call is TRBV9, the J call TRBJ2-5, with a tentative D call TRBD2 (5 bases). This CDR3 comprises 17 residues. The V gene lost 0 bases and the J gene lost 5 bases, with 20 bases spanning the gap. In germline, CDR1 is SGDLS, CDR2 YYNGEE.

This chain joins TRBV7-9 and TRBJ2-3; the D call may be TRBD1 or TRBD2 (6 bases each). Germline loops: CDR1 SEHNR, CDR2 FQNEAQ (reference sequence). This CDR3 contains 15 residues. V lost 1 base to trimming and J lost 5 bases, with 13 bases between them. The CDR3 DNA is TGTGCCAGCAGCTTAGTACTTAGGGGGGTAGATACGCAGTATTTT. Protein sequence: CASSLVLRGVDTQYF.

The chain recombines TRBV4-1 with TRBJ1-1, with D possibly TRBD1 on 5 matching bases. The CDR3 is made up of 15 amino acids. Germline V gene data show CDR1 as MGHRA and CDR2 as YSYEKL. V dropped 4 bases and J dropped 0 bases, with 12 bases sitting between them. Here the CDR3 reads CASSPKTAMNTEAFF. Written as DNA, the CDR3 is TGCGCCAGCAGCCCAAAGACAGCTATGAACACTGAAGCTTTCTTT.

The chain combines TRBV7-9 with TRBJ1-1; D is ambiguous. Germline loops: CDR1 SEHNR, CDR2 FQNEAQ (reference sequence). CDR3 length: 13 residues. Trimming pared 0 bases from V and 11 bases from J, leaving 13 bases between. The DNA of the CDR3 is TGTGCCAGCAGCTTAGCGGCGGGTCGCATGGCTTTCTTT. Its translation is CASSLAAGRMAFF.

This sequence joins TRBV5-6 and TRBJ2-1; D gene uncertain. The V end lost 2 bases, the J end lost 0 bases, and 9 bases lay between the germline ends. The germline gives CDR1 SGHDT, CDR2 YYEEEE. This CDR3 has 15 residues. CDR3 in DNA: TGTGCCAGCAGCTTCCCGGATAGCTCCTACAATGAGCAGTTCTTC. As protein: CASSFPDSSYNEQFF.

This CDR3 is CASRCGLTTEAFF. Written as DNA, the CDR3 is TGTGCAAGTCGCTGCGGGCTTACCACTGAAGCTTTCTTT. The rearrangement links TRBV12-2 to TRBJ1-1. TRBV12-2 is flagged as a pseudogene. The CDR3 length is 13 residues.

This rearrangement joins TRBV5-8 to TRBJ2-3; D not resolved. Germline V gene data show CDR1 as SGHTS and CDR2 as YDEGEE. Deletions cut 1 base from V and 5 bases from J, with 5 bases between. CDR3 size: 12 residues. The CDR3: CASSLSGDTQYF. The CDR3 coding sequence is TGTGCCAGCAGCTTGAGTGGAGATACGCAGTATTTT.

The chain couples TRBV11-3 to TRBJ2-6, with D hard to call. V lost 7 bases and J 0 bases, leaving 13 bases between the germline ends. This CDR3 has 16 residues. CDR1 is SGHNT, CDR2 YENEEA, per germline. The CDR3 bases are TGTGCCAGCATTATTAGGCAGGTCTCTGGGGCCAACGTCCTGACTTTC. It encodes CASIIRQVSGANVLTF.

In this sample, this clone turned up a few times. A read error may account for a junction end that differs from germline. The V gene is TRBV7-9, the J gene TRBJ2-7, with D uncertain. From germline, CDR1 is SEHNR and CDR2 FQNEAQ (reference sequence). This CDR3 has 12 residues. The CDR3 DNA reads TGTGCCAGCAGGTTAGGAAACTACGAGCAGTACTTC. This sequence encodes CASRLGNYEQYF.

V and J are TRBV10-2 and TRBJ1-3; no reliable D call. Germline values: CDR1 WSHSY, CDR2 SAAADI. Trimming left V 2 bases short and J 2 bases short, with 10 bases between. The CDR3 sequence is 15 residues long. The CDR3 DNA is TGCGCCAGCAGTGAGACCGGGCAGGCTGGAAACACCATATATTTT. It specifies CASSETGQAGNTIYF.

The chain recombines TRBV27 with TRBJ2-2; possibly TRBD2 for D (6 bases). CDR1 and CDR2 from the germline V gene are MNHEY and SMNVEV (reference sequence). V was clipped by 7 bases and J by 6 bases, with 12 bases between them. The CDR3 runs 13 residues. The CDR3 nucleotides are TGTGCCAGCACGACGGGAGTGTCCGGGGAGCTGTTTTTT. This encodes CASTTGVSGELFF.

This clone was detected once. J is TRBJ2-3 and V is TRBV15; D unclear. Germline CDR1 LNHNV, CDR2 YYDKDF (reference sequence). The V end lost 5 bases, the J end lost 9 bases, and 15 bases lay between the germline ends. CDR3 length: 13 amino acids. The CDR3 nucleotides read TGTGCCACCAGCTTGATCTCTGGGCAGACGCAGTATTTT. Its translation is CATSLISGQTQYF.